A selection of T cell receptor beta chains follows, all from one sample in a study of OX40 agonist ivuxolimab in advanced cancers. Clones were read by immunoSEQ multiplex PCR, and TCRdb kept only the in-frame ones, dropping some. This table has over 55,000 clones, approximately 86% appearing once. The sequencing here drew on CD4+ or CD8+ T cells sorted from blood, taken in a trial of the OX40 agonist ivuxolimab. The receptors come from an adult with an advanced solid tumor such as melanoma, head and neck, liver or kidney cancer. Each CDR3 is given with its conserved first and last residue. A D gene is named only where the DNA matches it firmly. Expanded clones are given a class, and other clones once, few, many or no size at all.

j_gene: TRBJ1-5; abundance: -; d_gene: -; v_gene: TRBV7-2; CDR3aa: CASSVDSSNQPQHF; CDR3nt: TGTGCCAGCAGCGTCGACAGCAGCAATCAGCCCCAGCATTTT
j_gene: TRBJ2-1; abundance: -; d_gene: -; v_gene: TRBV9; CDR3aa: CASGEFEQFF; CDR3nt: TGTGCCAGCGGCGAGTTTGAGCAGTTCTTC
j_gene: TRBJ1-1; abundance: once; d_gene: -; v_gene: TRBV9; CDR3aa: CASSARGVNTEAFF; CDR3nt: TGTGCCAGCAGCGCCCGGGGCGTGAACACTGAAGCTTTCTTT
j_gene: TRBJ2-7; abundance: -; d_gene: -; v_gene: TRBV5-6; CDR3aa: CASSLPSHEQYF; CDR3nt: TGTGCCAGCAGCTTGCCTAGCCATGAGCAGTACTTC
j_gene: TRBJ2-1; abundance: -; d_gene: TRBD2; v_gene: TRBV4-3; CDR3aa: CASSQEPLAAYNEQFF; CDR3nt: TGCGCCAGCAGCCAAGAACCTCTAGCGGCCTACAATGAGCAGTTCTTC
j_gene: TRBJ1-1; abundance: -; d_gene: -; v_gene: TRBV5-5; CDR3aa: CASSLDTEAFF; CDR3nt: TGTGCCAGCAGCTTGGACACTGAAGCTTTCTTT
j_gene: TRBJ1-6; abundance: -; d_gene: TRBD1; v_gene: TRBV7-9; CDR3aa: CASSQGTGGSPLHF; CDR3nt: TGTGCCAGCAGCCAAGGGACAGGGGGATCACCCCTCCACTTT
j_gene: TRBJ2-2; abundance: -; d_gene: -; v_gene: TRBV6-5; CDR3aa: CASSSTGPSGELFF; CDR3nt: TGTGCCAGCAGTTCCACTGGACCTTCCGGGGAGCTGTTTTTT
j_gene: TRBJ1-1; abundance: -; d_gene: -; v_gene: TRBV28; CDR3aa: CASSLVRGSRTEAFF; CDR3nt: TGTGCCAGCAGTTTAGTAAGGGGGAGTCGAACTGAAGCTTTCTTT
j_gene: TRBJ2-7; abundance: -; d_gene: TRBD2; v_gene: TRBV6-5; CDR3aa: CASSYASGIIEQYF; CDR3nt: TGTGCCAGCAGTTACGCTAGCGGGATTATCGAGCAGTACTTC
j_gene: TRBJ2-3; abundance: once; d_gene: -; v_gene: TRBV4-3; CDR3aa: CASSQEGRGVAYDTQYF; CDR3nt: TGCGCCAGCAGCCAAGAGGGGAGGGGGGTAGCTTACGATACGCAGTATTTT
j_gene: TRBJ2-3; abundance: -; d_gene: TRBD2; v_gene: TRBV5-4; CDR3aa: CASSLKSLAGGYTDTQYF; CDR3nt: TGTGCCAGCAGCTTGAAATCACTAGCGGGGGGGTACACAGATACGCAGTATTTT
j_gene: TRBJ2-5; abundance: -; d_gene: TRBD2; v_gene: TRBV4-1; CDR3aa: CASSLPGTSGTEKETQYF; CDR3nt: TGCGCCAGCAGCCTGCCCGGGACTAGCGGCACCGAGAAAGAGACCCAGTACTTC
j_gene: TRBJ1-1; abundance: -; d_gene: -; v_gene: TRBV23-1; CDR3aa: CASSQSASDVEPYTATEAFF; CDR3nt: TGCGCCAGCAGTCAATCGGCGAGCGACGTTGAGCCCTACACGGCCACTGAAGCTTTCTTT
j_gene: TRBJ2-1; abundance: -; d_gene: -; v_gene: TRBV20-1; CDR3aa: CSARTGLEFF; CDR3nt: TGCAGTGCTCGGACCGGACTTGAGTTCTTC
j_gene: TRBJ1-4; abundance: -; d_gene: TRBD1; v_gene: TRBV5-1; CDR3aa: CASSWKGGQGFAGEKLFF; CDR3nt: TGCGCCAGCAGCTGGAAGGGGGGACAGGGCTTTGCGGGTGAAAAACTGTTTTTT
j_gene: TRBJ2-7; abundance: -; d_gene: -; v_gene: TRBV7-2; CDR3aa: CASSRGTYEQYF; CDR3nt: TGTGCCAGCAGCCGGGGGACCTACGAGCAGTACTTC
j_gene: TRBJ2-7; abundance: -; d_gene: -; v_gene: TRBV28; CDR3aa: CASSLPGSEQYF; CDR3nt: TGTGCCAGCAGTTTACCGGGATCCGAGCAGTACTTC
j_gene: TRBJ2-7; abundance: -; d_gene: TRBD2; v_gene: TRBV28; CDR3aa: CASSLSGTSWRQYF; CDR3nt: TGTGCCAGCAGTTTATCCGGGACTAGTTGGAGGCAGTACTTC
j_gene: TRBJ1-3; abundance: -; d_gene: -; v_gene: TRBV9; CDR3aa: CASSVAGGSNRGNTIYF; CDR3nt: TGTGCCAGCAGCGTAGCGGGCGGATCCAACCGTGGAAACACCATATATTTT
j_gene: TRBJ1-4; abundance: -; d_gene: -; v_gene: TRBV9; CDR3aa: CASNRRGENEKLFF; CDR3nt: TGTGCCAGCAACCGTCGGGGGGAAAATGAAAAACTGTTTTTT
j_gene: TRBJ2-7; abundance: -; d_gene: -; v_gene: TRBV29-1; CDR3aa: CSVEVDRPYEQYF; CDR3nt: TGCAGCGTTGAGGTCGACAGACCCTACGAGCAGTACTTC
j_gene: TRBJ2-6; abundance: once; d_gene: -; v_gene: TRBV19; CDR3aa: CASSPAGTISGANVLTF; CDR3nt: TGTGCCAGTAGTCCGGCCGGGACAATCTCTGGGGCCAACGTCCTGACTTTC
j_gene: TRBJ2-3; abundance: -; d_gene: TRBD1; v_gene: TRBV19; CDR3aa: CASSIGTGLSTDTQYF; CDR3nt: TGTGCCAGTAGTATAGGGACAGGGCTATCCACAGATACGCAGTATTTT
j_gene: TRBJ1-2; abundance: -; d_gene: TRBD1; v_gene: TRBV4-3; CDR3aa: CASSQDLAGGTAWDGYTF; CDR3nt: TGCGCCAGCAGCCAAGATCTCGCGGGGGGGACAGCATGGGATGGCTACACCTTC
j_gene: TRBJ1-4; abundance: -; d_gene: -; v_gene: TRBV7-8; CDR3aa: CASSSYGQGNEKLFF; CDR3nt: TGTGCCAGCAGCTCCTACGGGCAGGGGAACGAAAAACTGTTTTTT
j_gene: TRBJ1-1; abundance: -; d_gene: TRBD1; v_gene: TRBV4-1; CDR3aa: CASSQDTGDWAFF; CDR3nt: TGCGCCAGCAGCCAAGATACAGGGGATTGGGCTTTCTTT
j_gene: TRBJ2-5; abundance: -; d_gene: TRBD2; v_gene: TRBV9; CDR3aa: CASSVGGVQETQYF; CDR3nt: TGTGCCAGCAGCGTCGGGGGGGTTCAAGAGACCCAGTACTTC
j_gene: TRBJ2-2; abundance: -; d_gene: TRBD1; v_gene: TRBV5-6; CDR3aa: CASSSVVGQGDTGELFF; CDR3nt: TGCGCCAGCAGCTCGGTGGTGGGACAGGGGGACACCGGGGAGCTGTTTTTT
j_gene: TRBJ2-3; abundance: -; d_gene: TRBD1; v_gene: TRBV30; CDR3aa: CAWSWGQYTDTQYF; CDR3nt: TGTGCCTGGAGTTGGGGACAGTACACAGATACGCAGTATTTT
j_gene: TRBJ2-7; abundance: -; d_gene: TRBD1; v_gene: TRBV28; CDR3aa: CASSSGTGPYEQYF; CDR3nt: TGTGCCAGCAGTTCTGGGACAGGCCCCTACGAGCAGTACTTC
j_gene: TRBJ2-4; abundance: -; d_gene: -; v_gene: TRBV14; CDR3aa: CASSPDRNIQYF; CDR3nt: TGTGCCAGCAGCCCAGACCGAAACATTCAGTACTTC
j_gene: TRBJ2-7; abundance: -; d_gene: -; v_gene: TRBV19; CDR3aa: CASSLRGGYEQYF; CDR3nt: TGTGCCAGTAGTCTCCGAGGAGGGTACGAGCAGTACTTC
j_gene: TRBJ1-2; abundance: -; d_gene: -; v_gene: TRBV10-3; CDR3aa: CAISLDGNYGYTF; CDR3nt: TGTGCCATCAGTTTGGACGGGAACTATGGCTACACCTTC
j_gene: TRBJ1-2; abundance: -; d_gene: -; v_gene: TRBV5-1; CDR3aa: CASSLEPASYGYTF; CDR3nt: TGCGCCAGCAGCTTGGAGCCAGCGTCCTATGGCTACACCTTC
j_gene: TRBJ2-3; abundance: -; d_gene: -; v_gene: TRBV7-2; CDR3aa: CASKLWEVATDTQYF; CDR3nt: TGTGCCAGCAAGCTTTGGGAAGTAGCCACAGATACGCAGTATTTT
j_gene: TRBJ2-1; abundance: -; d_gene: TRBD2; v_gene: TRBV18; CDR3aa: CASSPVAGGPNEQFF; CDR3nt: TGTGCCAGCTCACCGGTCGCGGGAGGGCCAAATGAGCAGTTCTTC
j_gene: TRBJ2-7; abundance: -; d_gene: TRBD1; v_gene: TRBV15; CDR3aa: CATSRGGTGAYEQYF; CDR3nt: TGTGCCACCAGCAGAGGGGGGACAGGGGCCTACGAGCAGTACTTC